The 7 T cell receptor beta chains in this list originate from one sample, sequenced in a study of long-term antiretroviral therapy in people with HIV. Version v3.0 of the immunoSEQ assay was performed at survey level. TCRdb's copy holds only in-frame clones and misses some; the assay was immunoSEQ multiplex PCR. This table holds 25,000 to 35,000 clones, approximately 94% found once. The source was unsorted PBMCs, collected around 7.4 years after starting antiretroviral therapy. The origin of the receptors is a man between 45 and 60 years old with HIV.

The chain is built from TRBV11-3 and TRBJ2-7; D is ambiguous. V lost 1 base and J lost 7, with 8 bases in between. The CDR3 is made up of 12 amino acids. Looked up from germline, CDR1 is SGHNT and CDR2 is YENEEA. CDR3 sequence: CASSLGDREQYF. Written as DNA, the CDR3 is TGTGCCAGCAGCTTAGGGGATAGAGAGCAGTACTTC.

The rearrangement joins TRBV7-2 to TRBJ2-7; D might be TRBD1 (6 bases). Germline lookup yields CDR1 SGHTA and CDR2 FQGNSA. V shed 3 bases and J shed 3 bases, with 15 bases lying between them. CDR3 length equals 15 residues. The CDR3 protein is CASSLGTKSFYEQYF. The CDR3 coding sequence is TGTGCCAGCAGCTTGGGGACAAAGAGTTTCTACGAGCAGTACTTC.

This clone has just a few counts. The chain links TRBV19 to TRBJ2-2; D not resolved. CDR3 length: 13 amino acids. Trimming stripped 7 bases from V and 5 bases from J, with 11 bases between. Germline V lookup: CDR1 LNHDA, CDR2 SQIVND (reference sequence). The CDR3 coding sequence is TGTGCCAGTACCCCCTTGGCGACCGGGGAGCTGTTTTTT. Its translation is CASTPLATGELFF.

This chain joins TRBV4-3 and TRBJ1-2; D may be TRBD1 (5 bases). The CDR3 is made up of 15 amino acids. Germline V gene sequence: CDR1 LGHNA, CDR2 YSLEER. V lost 1 base to trimming and J lost 2 bases, with 11 bases between them. The CDR3 loop reads CASSQGPGGNYGYTF. The DNA for the CDR3 is TGCGCCAGCAGCCAAGGACCGGGGGGAAACTATGGCTACACCTTC.

The gene calls are TRBV2 and TRBJ2-7; D is possibly TRBD1 (6 bases). Germline values: CDR1 SNHLY, CDR2 FYNNEI. The CDR3 is 13 residues long. The V and J ends lost 2 bases and 6 bases respectively, with 11 bases between them. Here the CDR3 reads CASSEYRAGEQYF. Written as DNA, the CDR3 is TGTGCCAGCAGTGAATACAGGGCGGGCGAGCAGTACTTC.

The CDR3 loop reads CASSRPGAKNIQYF. CDR3 DNA: TGTGCCAGCAGTCGTCCCGGAGCCAAAAACATTCAGTACTTC. The V call is TRBV28, the J call TRBJ2-4; D gene ambiguous. Deletions cut 5 bases from V and 0 bases from J, with 8 bases between. Germline CDR1 and CDR2: MDHEN and SYDVKM. The CDR3 is made up of 14 amino acids. The full variable domain, with the rest looked up from reference TRBV28 and TRBJ2-4, is DVKVTQSSRYLVKRTGEKVFLECVQDMDHENMFWYRQDPGLGLRLIYFSYDVKMKEKGDIPEGYSVSREKKERFSLILESASTNQTSMYLCASSRPGAKNIQYFGAGTRLSVL.

The chain has TRBV5-4 and TRBJ1-4; D unclear. The V gene lost 4 bases and the J gene lost 8 bases, with 21 bases spanning the gap. The CDR3 consists of 16 residues. The V gene's germline CDR1 is SGHNT and CDR2 YYREEE (reference sequence). The CDR3 is CASSLEGSLLGEKLFF. The CDR3 DNA reads TGTGCCAGCAGCCTGGAGGGTAGTCTGCTAGGAGAAAAACTGTTTTTT.